This passage covers 29 T cell receptor beta chains from one sample sequenced in a study of blood T cells in healthy people across ages. Combining a sample-barcoded 5' primer with a J-beta primer mix, a second PCR ran for roughly 7 to 12 cycles. TCRdb re-derived calls from the 5' RACE reads in MiXCR, one entry per CDR3 protein. The profile shows over a million distinct CDR3 sequences, about 43% of them singletons. The sample was blood. These receptors came from a woman between 18 and 29 years old in good health.

The chain combines TRBV28 with TRBJ1-6; D is perhaps TRBD1 (5 bases). Germline-derived CDR1 and CDR2 are MDHEN and SYDVKM. The V and J ends lost 6 bases and 9 bases respectively, with 15 bases between them. CDR3 length equals 14 residues. CDR3 DNA sequence: TGTGCCAGCAGGCCGGGACGTCGTTCTTCACCCCTCCACTTT. Protein product: CASRPGRRSSPLHF.

This clonotype was seen a few times. The chain combines TRBV9 with TRBJ1-6; 7 bases map to TRBD1. Looked up from germline, CDR1 is SGDLS and CDR2 is YYNGEE. The J segment lost 3 bases and the V segment lost 3 bases, leaving 9 bases of the junction unmatched. CDR3 length equals 17 residues. CDR3 region: CASSGTGIPDYNSPLHF. In DNA, the CDR3 is TGTGCCAGCAGCGGGACAGGCATCCCCGACTATAATTCACCCCTCCACTTT.

The chain links TRBV7-9 to TRBJ1-1, with a possible D match to TRBD1 (5 bases). The CDR3 has 14 amino acids. Trimming stripped 2 bases from V and 7 bases from J, with 14 bases between. CDR1 and CDR2 from the germline V gene are SEHNR and FQNEAQ (reference sequence). The CDR3 reads CASSLLRGPSEAFF. CDR3 in DNA: TGTGCCAGCAGCTTATTGAGGGGTCCTAGTGAAGCTTTCTTT.

The chain recombines TRBV12-3 or TRBV12-4 with TRBJ2-2; 8 bases fit TRBD1. J was trimmed by 0 bases and V by 6 bases; bases with no gene match: 3. The CDR3 totals 15 residues. The CDR3 loop is CASRRTGTNTGELFF. The DNA for the CDR3 is TGTGCCAGCAGACGGACAGGGACGAACACCGGGGAGCTGTTTTTT.

The chain has TRBV12-3 or TRBV12-4 and TRBJ2-5, with 13 bases that match TRBD2. Trimming removed 2 bases from V and 10 bases from J; junction bases left unmatched: 1. CDR3 length equals 13 residues. The CDR3 protein is CASSLTSGGGQYF. The CDR3, as DNA: TGTGCCAGCAGTTTAACTAGCGGGGGGGGCCAGTACTTC.

The CDR3, as DNA: TGCAGTGCTAGAAAAGAACAGGTTTATGGCTACACCTTC. This translates into CSARKEQVYGYTF. The rearrangement joins TRBV20-1 to TRBJ1-2; possibly TRBD1 for D (5 bases). Germline CDR1 reads DFQATT; CDR2 reads SNEGSKA (reference sequence). The CDR3 length is 13 residues. Between the trimmed V and J ends, which lost 2 bases and 5 bases, there was a span of 12 bases.

This clonotype occurred a few times. The J gene is TRBJ2-5, the V gene TRBV6-6; 7 positions match TRBD1. V trimming: 0 bases; J trimming: 4 bases; junction bases outside the gene matches: 2. The CDR3 spans 14 residues. The germline CDR1 and CDR2 sequences are MNHNY and SVGAGI (reference sequence). The chain's CDR3 is CASSYSGGPETQYF. The CDR3 bases are TGTGCCAGCAGTTACTCAGGGGGCCCAGAGACCCAGTACTTC.

This chain connects TRBV5-1 to TRBJ2-7; unclear D gene. The V end was cut by 0 bases, the J end by 1 base, with 8 bases between. The germline CDR1 and CDR2 sequences are SGHRS and YFSETQ. The CDR3 sequence is 14 residues long. The CDR3 DNA sequence: TGCGCCAGCAGCTTGGTTCCGGAGTCCTACGAGCAGTACTTC. This encodes CASSLVPESYEQYF.

A few counts support this clonotype. The chain combines TRBV10-3 with TRBJ1-2, with TRBD1 identical over 7 bases. Losses at the gene ends were 4 bases for V and 0 bases for J; bases not matched to a gene: 8. Germline CDR1 reads ENHRY; CDR2 reads SYGVKD. The CDR3 loop spans 16 amino acids. CDR3 sequence: CAISAAGTEPNYGYTF. CDR3 DNA: TGTGCCATCAGTGCCGCCGGGACAGAACCTAACTATGGCTACACCTTC.

V is TRBV28 and J is TRBJ1-3; D uncertain. The ends were cut back, 3 bases at V and 0 bases at J, with 6 bases in the middle. The CDR3 loop spans 14 amino acids. Germline loops: CDR1 MDHEN, CDR2 SYDVKM. The CDR3 DNA reads as TGTGCCAGCAGTTTCCAGTTCTCTGGAAACACCATATATTTT. As protein: CASSFQFSGNTIYF. The full variable domain, rest sourced from reference TRBV28 and TRBJ1-3, is DVKVTQSSRYLVKRTGEKVFLECVQDMDHENMFWYRQDPGLGLRLIYFSYDVKMKEKGDIPEGYSVSREKKERFSLILESASTNQTSMYLCASSFQFSGNTIYFGEGSWLTVV.

The chain employs TRBV6-6 and TRBJ1-1; 7 nucleotides agree with TRBD1. V was pared by 6 bases and J by 2 bases, with 9 bases of the junction left unmatched. The germline V gene encodes CDR1 MNHNY and CDR2 SVGAGI (reference sequence). The CDR3 covers 15 residues. CDR3: CASSRDSRLNTEAFF. Written as DNA, the CDR3 is TGTGCCAGCAGCCGGGACAGTCGCCTTAACACTGAAGCTTTCTTT.

The chain employs TRBV21-1 and TRBJ1-5. TRBV21-1 is marked as a pseudogene. The CDR3 has 16 residues. The CDR3 reads CASSKVKLNSNQPQHF. DNA of the CDR3: TGTGCCAGCAGCAAAGTCAAGCTAAATAGCAATCAGCCCCAGCATTTT.

The gene calls are TRBV27 and TRBJ2-1; 8 positions match TRBD2. The CDR3 runs 16 residues. CDR1 is MNHEY and CDR2 is SMNVEV in the germline V gene (reference sequence). Losses at the gene ends were 7 bases for V and 2 bases for J; bases not matched to a gene: 10. The CDR3 coding sequence is TGTGCCAGCACACGGGGGGGACTCCCACCCTACAATGAGCAGTTCTTC. Its translation is CASTRGGLPPYNEQFF.

This chain connects TRBV7-2 to TRBJ2-5; D perhaps matches TRBD2 (6 bases). The J call is doubtful: the DNA matches TRBJ2-7 better. The CDR3 loop spans 15 amino acids. Germline V gene sequence: CDR1 SGHTA, CDR2 FQGNSA. CDR3 bases: TGTGCCAGCAGCCCAACGGGACTTCTGATCTACGAGCAGTACTTC. Protein sequence: CASSPTGLLIYEQYF.

This clonotype showed up just a few times. The genes are TRBV9 and TRBJ1-2, with 8 bases aligning to TRBD1. Germline CDR1 and CDR2: SGDLS and YYNGEE. The CDR3 is 14 amino acids. V gave up 4 bases and J gave up 7 bases; unmatched junction bases: 9. The CDR3 nucleotides are TGTGCCAGCAGCCCCGACAGGGGATTCGGTGGCTACACCTTC. Protein: CASSPDRGFGGYTF.

This clonotype came up a few times. The gene calls are TRBV6-1 and TRBJ1-4; D remains unclear. CDR1 MNHNS and CDR2 SASEGT come from the germline V gene. The CDR3 loop spans 10 amino acids. Between the trimmed V and J ends, which lost 3 bases and 12 bases, there was a span of 5 bases. The CDR3 loop reads CASSERELFF. The CDR3 nucleotides are TGTGCCAGCAGTGAGAGGGAACTGTTTTTT.

This clonotype was counted only a few times. The V and J genes are TRBV7-9 and TRBJ2-1, with 10 bases lining up with TRBD2. The CDR3 is 16 residues long. V lost 5 bases to trimming and J lost 3 bases; unmatched junction nucleotides: 7. The germline gives CDR1 SEHNR, CDR2 FQNEAQ (reference sequence). The CDR3 sequence: CASSHPLAGDYNEQFF. CDR3 bases: TGTGCCAGCAGCCACCCCCTAGCGGGGGACTACAATGAGCAGTTCTTC.

This rearrangement joins TRBV4-1 to TRBJ2-3; TRBD2 matches at 10 bases. CDR3 length: 16 amino acids. Trimming took 0 bases from V and 6 from J; bases not matched to a gene: 6. Per germline, CDR1 MGHRA and CDR2 YSYEKL. CDR3 in DNA: TGCGCCAGCAGCCAAGATCTGGGGACTAGCGATGATACGCAGTATTTT. It codes for CASSQDLGTSDDTQYF.

The CDR3 region is CASTEGGRDTEAFF. The CDR3 nucleotides read TGTGCCAGCACCGAGGGGGGGCGCGACACTGAAGCTTTCTTT. The V gene is TRBV28, the J gene TRBJ1-1; D possibly corresponds to TRBD1 (6 bases). The CDR3 is made up of 14 amino acids. V was pared by 7 bases and J by 3 bases, with 15 bases between. Per germline, CDR1 MDHEN and CDR2 SYDVKM.

This clonotype was recorded only once. This rearrangement joins TRBV2 to TRBJ2-3; D is possibly TRBD1 or TRBD2 (6 bases each). This CDR3 is built from 16 residues. The germline V gene encodes CDR1 SNHLY and CDR2 FYNNEI. V was clipped by 6 bases and J by 0 bases, with 16 bases between them. For the CDR3, the DNA is TGTGCCAGCAGGCCGGAGGGGGGACCTAGCACAGATACGCAGTATTTT. This gives the protein CASRPEGGPSTDTQYF.

A few counts support this clonotype. The V and J genes are TRBV20-1 and TRBJ1-2; TRBD1 might be the D (5 bases). The CDR3 is 13 amino acids. Trimming shortened V by 3 bases and J by 12 bases, and 20 bases separated the two germline ends. Per the germline V gene, CDR1 is DFQATT and CDR2 is SNEGSKA (reference sequence). CDR3 nucleotides: TGCAGTGCTAGGGAGATCGGGACGGGGGTCAACACCTTC. Its protein product is CSAREIGTGVNTF.

The V and J genes are TRBV9 and TRBJ2-5; 11 bases agree with TRBD1. The last part of the DNA fits TRBJ2-7 better; the J call may be wrong. The CDR3 extends over 16 amino acids. Germline-derived CDR1 and CDR2 are SGDLS and YYNGEE. The chain's CDR3 is CASSEEPGQGGYEQYF. Written as DNA, the CDR3 is TGTGCCAGCAGCGAGGAACCGGGACAGGGGGGCTACGAGCAGTACTTC.

Remarks on this clonotype: An end of the junction does not agree with germline; a read error may underlie this. The chain combines TRBV28 with TRBJ2-7; D is possibly TRBD1 or TRBD2 (5 bases each). The DNA end is a closer match to TRBJ2-5, so the J assignment may be wrong. From germline, CDR1 is MDHEN and CDR2 SYDVKM. The length of the CDR3 is 16 residues. The CDR3 DNA reads as TGTGACAGCAAGACGTCTAGGGACGTTGGCGTCGAGACCCAGTACTTC. Amino acid sequence: CDSKTSRDVGVETQYF.

V usage is TRBV27 and J usage is TRBJ1-1; D ambiguous. This CDR3 spans 14 amino acids. V lost 7 bases, J lost 3 bases, and 15 bases lay in between. The V gene's germline CDR1 is MNHEY and CDR2 SMNVEV (reference sequence). The CDR3, as DNA: TGTGCCAGCACCCCATTTAGGGCCCACACTGAAGCTTTCTTT. Translation: CASTPFRAHTEAFF.

This clonotype showed up just a few times. The chain couples TRBV4-1 to TRBJ2-1; weak D call: TRBD2 (8 bases). V lost 3 bases to trimming and J lost 15 bases, with 18 bases between them. The CDR3 is 13 residues long. Germline CDR1 is MGHRA and CDR2 is YSYEKL. CDR3 protein: CASSHPGGLVMFF. CDR3 coding DNA: TGCGCCAGCAGCCATCCAGGGGGACTAGTGATGTTCTTC.

The chain combines TRBV20-1 with TRBJ2-1; D is unresolved. V lost 1 base and J 8 bases, leaving 6 bases between the germline ends. The CDR3 consists of 11 residues. CDR1 is DFQATT and CDR2 is SNEGSKA in the germline V gene (reference sequence). The CDR3 protein is CSARAGDEQFF. For the CDR3, the DNA is TGCAGTGCTAGAGCTGGGGATGAGCAGTTCTTC.

This clonotype was picked up a small number of times. V gene TRBV29-1 combines with J gene TRBJ2-1; 10 nucleotides align to TRBD1. Germline V gene data show CDR1 as SQVTM and CDR2 as ANQGSEA. J gave up 7 bases and V 7 bases, and 10 bases lay outside the gene matches. The CDR3 extends over 14 amino acids. This chain's CDR3 is CSADPGQGRNEQFF. DNA for the CDR3: TGCAGCGCGGACCCGGGACAGGGGAGAAATGAGCAGTTCTTC.

The V call is TRBV2, the J call TRBJ2-7, with D uncertain. V was pared by 7 bases and J by 0 bases, with 19 bases between. The CDR3 sequence is 16 residues long. Germline V gene data show CDR1 as SNHLY and CDR2 as FYNNEI. The CDR3 nucleotides read TGTGCCAGCACTACCTTCCAGGCAGTGTACTCCTACGAGCAGTACTTC. Protein sequence: CASTTFQAVYSYEQYF.

Details on this clonotype: At one end the junction does not follow the germline gene, possibly because of a read error. The V gene is TRBV2, the J gene TRBJ1-1; D may be TRBD1 (6 bases). Germline-derived CDR1 and CDR2 are SNHLY and FYNNEI. The CDR3 length is 12 residues. CDR3 DNA sequence: TGTTCCAGCAGTGAACGGGGGGGCGAAGCTTTCTTT. Its translation is CSSSERGGEAFF.